The entry below gives a single T cell receptor beta chain sequence along with its context. The data were taken from a study of blood T cell repertoires in COVID-19. Background on the study: Samples representing acute and convalescent COVID-19 were sourced from the United States, Italy and Spain. PBMCs, B-cell-depleted T cells, or T cells were the source of the cDNA or gDNA that made up the material.

Germline lookup yields CDR1 WSHSY and CDR2 SAAADI. This CDR3 is 15 amino acids long. Trimming pared 0 bases from V and 0 bases from J, leaving 8 bases between. Seattle patients were enrolled while actively infected and followed longitudinally. Original methodology: Estimation of nucleated cell counts relied on the amplification of reference gene primers. Using immunoSEQ multiplex PCR, the repertoire was profiled, and TCRdb retains in-frame clones only, with some absent. V, J and clone size are those of that table, while D and trimming were read from the DNA. The sample contains fewer than 350,000 clones, 85% to 90% of which appear only once.

The chain links TRBV10-2 to TRBJ1-1, with no clear D. The receptor was derived from a woman aged 25 to 39 with COVID-19, enrolled during active disease. Sequenced sample: peripheral blood. In nucleotides, the CDR3 is TGCGCCAGCAGTGAGTCGGGCAGGATGAACACTGAAGCTTTCTTT. Its translation: CASSESGRMNTEAFF.